One and the same sample provided the 11 T cell receptor beta chains below, sequenced in a study of chemoradiotherapy in HPV16-positive cancers. Data came from immunoSEQ multiplex PCR; TCRdb stores just in-frame clones and leaves some out. This table holds 20,000 to 25,000 clones, roughly 86% found once. Sequenced here: blood, sampled from a patient who underwent chemoradiotherapy. The source is a human donor with HPV-associated anogenital cancer.

The gene calls are TRBV6-5 and TRBJ2-2; D is possibly TRBD1 (6 bases). The ends were cut back, 5 bases at V and 6 bases at J, with 16 bases in the middle. The germline V gene has CDR1 MNHEY and CDR2 SVGAGI. The CDR3 sequence is 15 residues long. CDR3: CASSPGHQGAGELFF. Written as DNA, the CDR3 is TGTGCCAGCAGTCCGGGACACCAAGGGGCCGGGGAGCTGTTTTTT.

The chain employs TRBV30 and TRBJ1-2; TRBD1 agrees at 10 bases. Germline V gene data show CDR1 as GTSNPN and CDR2 as SVGIG (reference sequence). V shed 2 bases, J shed 3 bases, and the junction held 3 bases outside the gene matches. This CDR3 region has 14 residues. The CDR3: CAWSWTGGDYGYTF. CDR3 coding DNA: TGTGCCTGGAGTTGGACAGGGGGGGACTATGGCTACACCTTC.

This rearrangement joins TRBV6-5 to TRBJ1-2; TRBD1 matches at 10 bases. The trim removed 5 bases at V and 5 bases at J, leaving 5 bases unmatched. Germline V gene lookup returns CDR1 MNHEY and CDR2 SVGAGI. CDR3 length: 14 amino acids. The CDR3 DNA reads TGTGCCAGCAGTCACCCGGGACAGGGGTATGGCTACACCTTC. Translated: CASSHPGQGYGYTF.

V usage is TRBV10-1 and J usage is TRBJ2-1, with TRBD2 matching 11 bases. V lost 0 bases to trimming and J lost 10 bases; unmatched junction nucleotides: 2. From germline, CDR1 is WNHNN and CDR2 SYGVQD (reference sequence). This CDR3 has 14 residues. DNA of the CDR3: TGCGCCAGCAGTGAGTCACCTAGCGGGGGGGAGCAGTTCTTC. This encodes CASSESPSGGEQFF.

The J gene is TRBJ2-2, the V gene TRBV7-9; D is perhaps TRBD2 (5 bases). V was cut by 7 bases and J by 5 bases, with 14 bases left in between. The V gene's germline CDR1 is SEHNR and CDR2 FQNEAQ (reference sequence). The CDR3 totals 14 residues. CDR3 residues: CASIAGYLTGELFF. The CDR3 DNA reads as TGTGCCAGCATCGCGGGTTACCTGACCGGGGAGCTGTTTTTT. Drawing the rest from reference TRBV7-9 and TRBJ2-2, the complete variable domain is DTGVSQNPRHKITKRGQNVTFRCDPISEHNRLYWYRQTLGQGPEFLTYFQNEAQLEKSRLLSDRFSAERPKGSFSTLEIQRTEQGDSAMYLCASIAGYLTGELFFGEGSRLTVL.

This clone came up once. V gene TRBV6-4 combines with J gene TRBJ1-2; 9 bases map to TRBD1. V lost 6 bases to trimming and J lost 4 bases; unmatched junction nucleotides: 9. Germline V gene data show CDR1 as MRHNA and CDR2 as SNTAGT. CDR3 length: 15 residues. The CDR3 nucleotides are TGTGCCAGCAGGCTCGGGACAGGGTCTTCCTATGGCTACACCTTC. This codes for CASRLGTGSSYGYTF.

V and J are TRBV5-1 and TRBJ1-4, with D unclear. The germline V gene has CDR1 SGHRS and CDR2 YFSETQ. Trimming took 0 bases from V and 4 from J, leaving 10 bases between them. The CDR3 length is 15 residues. The CDR3 nucleotides read TGCGCCAGCAGCTTGGGTAGGACGGGTAATGAAAAACTGTTTTTT. Amino acids: CASSLGRTGNEKLFF.

This chain joins TRBV5-1 and TRBJ2-5; TRBD1 or TRBD2 may be the D gene (6 bases each). The J call could be wrong; TRBJ2-7 is a better fit for the DNA end. From germline, CDR1 is SGHRS and CDR2 YFSETQ. The CDR3 runs 15 residues. This CDR3 is CASSFRGTNIYEQYF. As DNA, the CDR3 is TGCGCCAGCAGCTTCCGCGGGACAAATATTTACGAGCAGTACTTC.

This chain uses TRBV6-1 with TRBJ2-7; TRBD1 matches at 8 bases. Germline CDR1 MNHNS, CDR2 SASEGT. This CDR3 contains 14 residues. Trimming cost V 2 bases and J 4 bases; bases outside gene matches: 4. The CDR3 reads CASSEMQGAYEQYF. DNA of the CDR3: TGTGCCAGCAGTGAAATGCAGGGGGCGTACGAGCAGTACTTC.

V is TRBV19 and J is TRBJ1-5; 8 positions match TRBD1. This CDR3 region has 16 residues. The V and J ends lost 6 bases and 2 bases, in that order; junction bases with no gene match: 9. Germline V gives CDR1 LNHDA, CDR2 SQIVND (reference sequence). The CDR3 bases are TGTGCCAGTAGCGCCGGACAGGGAAATGGCAATCAGCCCCAGCATTTT. It is translated as CASSAGQGNGNQPQHF.

CDR3 sequence: CASSYSAPYEQYF. In nucleotides, the CDR3 is TGTGCCAGCAGTTACTCAGCGCCCTACGAGCAGTACTTC. This chain uses TRBV6-5 with TRBJ2-7, with D uncertain. The V gene lost 0 bases and the J gene lost 2 bases, with 5 bases spanning the gap. Germline CDR1 is MNHEY and CDR2 is SVGAGI. The CDR3 runs to 13 residues.